This T cell receptor beta chain was profiled in a study of blood T cell repertoires in COVID-19. Study as a whole: Samples taken during acute and convalescent COVID-19 were collected in the United States, Italy and Spain.

As handled by the study authors: How many nucleated cells were present was estimated from reference gene primer amplification. The protocol was immunoSEQ multiplex PCR, while the TCRdb copy is restricted to in-frame clones and leaves out a portion. The V and J calls and clone size were taken over from that table, and D and trimming were inferred from the DNA. The table shows over 250,000 clones, with about 89% occurring only once. Germline assignment: CDR1 SGHDT and CDR2 YYEEEE. The CDR3 is 13 residues long. Trimming cost V 0 bases and J 4 bases, with 5 bases left between them. This clonotype originated in a man aged 45-65 years with acute or convalescent COVID-19. The sequenced sample consisted of peripheral blood. The rearrangement links TRBV5-6 to TRBJ1-3; the D is unclear. The CDR3 sequence: CASSLAGGNTIYF. CDR3 bases: TGTGCCAGCAGCTTGGCCGGGGGAAACACCATATATTTT.